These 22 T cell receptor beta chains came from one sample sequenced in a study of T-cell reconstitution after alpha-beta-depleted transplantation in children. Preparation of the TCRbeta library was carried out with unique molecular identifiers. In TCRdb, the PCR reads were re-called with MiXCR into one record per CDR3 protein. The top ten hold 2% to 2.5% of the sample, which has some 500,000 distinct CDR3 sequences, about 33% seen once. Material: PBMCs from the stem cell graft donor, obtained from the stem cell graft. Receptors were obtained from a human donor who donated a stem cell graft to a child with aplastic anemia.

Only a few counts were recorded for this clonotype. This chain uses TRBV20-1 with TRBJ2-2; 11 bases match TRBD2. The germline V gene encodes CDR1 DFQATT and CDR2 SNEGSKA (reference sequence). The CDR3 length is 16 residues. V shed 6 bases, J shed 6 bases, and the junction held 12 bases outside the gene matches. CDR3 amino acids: CSAPGGLAVHPGELFF. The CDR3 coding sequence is TGCAGTGCCCCCGGGGGACTAGCGGTACACCCCGGGGAGCTGTTTTTT.

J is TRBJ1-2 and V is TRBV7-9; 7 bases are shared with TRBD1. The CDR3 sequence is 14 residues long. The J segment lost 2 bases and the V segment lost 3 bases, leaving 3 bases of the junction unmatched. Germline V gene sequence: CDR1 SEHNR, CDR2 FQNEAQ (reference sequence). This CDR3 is CASSFPGQNYGYTF. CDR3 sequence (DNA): TGTGCCAGCAGCTTTCCGGGACAGAACTATGGCTACACCTTC. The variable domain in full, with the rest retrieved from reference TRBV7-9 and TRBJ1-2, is DTGVSQNPRHKITKRGQNVTFRCDPISEHNRLYWYRQTLGQGPEFLTYFQNEAQLEKSRLLSDRFSAERPKGSFSTLEIQRTEQGDSAMYLCASSFPGQNYGYTFGSGTRLTVV.

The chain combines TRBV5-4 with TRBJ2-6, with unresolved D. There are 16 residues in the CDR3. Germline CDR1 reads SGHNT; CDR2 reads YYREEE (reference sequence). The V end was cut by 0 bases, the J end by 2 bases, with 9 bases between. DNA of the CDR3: TGTGCCAGCAGCTTGGGGGTAGGGACTGGGGCCAACGTCCTGACTTTC. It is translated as CASSLGVGTGANVLTF.

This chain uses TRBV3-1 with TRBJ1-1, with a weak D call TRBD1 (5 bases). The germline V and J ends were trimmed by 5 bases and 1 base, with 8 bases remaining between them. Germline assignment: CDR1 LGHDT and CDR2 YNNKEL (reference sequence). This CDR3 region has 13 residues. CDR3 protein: CASSKTENTEAFF. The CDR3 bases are TGTGCCAGCAGCAAGACAGAGAACACTGAAGCTTTCTTT.

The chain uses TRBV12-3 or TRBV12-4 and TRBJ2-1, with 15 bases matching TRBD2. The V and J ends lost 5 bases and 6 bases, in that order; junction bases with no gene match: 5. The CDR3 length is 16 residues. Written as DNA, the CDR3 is TGTGCCAGCAGTATCCGGACTAGCGGGAGGGGCAATGAGCAGTTCTTC. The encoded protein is CASSIRTSGRGNEQFF.

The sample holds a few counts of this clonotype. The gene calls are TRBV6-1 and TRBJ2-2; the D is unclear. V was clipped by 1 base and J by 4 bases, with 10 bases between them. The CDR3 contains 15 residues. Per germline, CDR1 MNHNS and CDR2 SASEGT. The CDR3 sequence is CASSEEIHGTGELFF. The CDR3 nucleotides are TGTGCCAGCAGTGAAGAAATACACGGCACCGGGGAGCTGTTTTTT.

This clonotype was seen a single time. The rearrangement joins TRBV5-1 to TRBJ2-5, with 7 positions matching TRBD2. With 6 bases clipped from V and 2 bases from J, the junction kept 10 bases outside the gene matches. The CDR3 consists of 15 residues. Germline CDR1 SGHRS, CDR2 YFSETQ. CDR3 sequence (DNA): TGCGCCAGCACCCAGCAAGCGGGGCCGCAAGAGACCCAGTACTTC. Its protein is CASTQQAGPQETQYF.

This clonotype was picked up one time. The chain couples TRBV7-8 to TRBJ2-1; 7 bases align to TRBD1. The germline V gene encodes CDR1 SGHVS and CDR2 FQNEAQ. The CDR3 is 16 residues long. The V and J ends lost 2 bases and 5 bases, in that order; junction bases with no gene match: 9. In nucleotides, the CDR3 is TGTGCCAGCAGCTTACGACGAAGGGGACAGAACAATGAGCAGTTCTTC. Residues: CASSLRRRGQNNEQFF.

CDR3 in amino acids: CASSLTGDLIDTGELFF. The CDR3 nucleotides are TGCGCCAGCAGCTTGACAGGGGACCTGATCGACACCGGGGAGCTGTTTTTT. This chain joins TRBV5-1 and TRBJ2-2; 7 positions agree with TRBD1. Germline assignment: CDR1 SGHRS and CDR2 YFSETQ. The V segment lost 1 base and the J segment 3 bases; nucleotides outside the gene matches: 9. This CDR3 region has 17 residues.

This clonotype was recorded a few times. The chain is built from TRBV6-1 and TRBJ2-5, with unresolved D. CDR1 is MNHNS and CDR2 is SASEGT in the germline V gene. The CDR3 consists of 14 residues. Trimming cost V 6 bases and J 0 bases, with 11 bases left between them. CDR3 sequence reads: CASSSGQNQETQYF. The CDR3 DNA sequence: TGTGCCAGCAGCTCGGGCCAAAACCAAGAGACCCAGTACTTC.

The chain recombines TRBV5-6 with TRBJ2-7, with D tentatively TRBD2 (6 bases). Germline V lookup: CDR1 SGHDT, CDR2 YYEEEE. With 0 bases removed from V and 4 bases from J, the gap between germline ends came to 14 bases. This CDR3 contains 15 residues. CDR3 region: CASSLAGVTKYEQYV. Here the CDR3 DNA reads TGTGCCAGCAGCTTGGCGGGAGTAACGAAATACGAGCAGTACGTC.

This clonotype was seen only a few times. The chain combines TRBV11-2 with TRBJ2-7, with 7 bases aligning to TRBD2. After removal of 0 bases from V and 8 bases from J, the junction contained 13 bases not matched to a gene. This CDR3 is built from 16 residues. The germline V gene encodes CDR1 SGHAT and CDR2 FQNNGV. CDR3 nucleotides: TGTGCCAGCAGCTTAGATCGAGGGAGGGCCAGCCCGAAGCAGTACTTC. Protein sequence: CASSLDRGRASPKQYF.

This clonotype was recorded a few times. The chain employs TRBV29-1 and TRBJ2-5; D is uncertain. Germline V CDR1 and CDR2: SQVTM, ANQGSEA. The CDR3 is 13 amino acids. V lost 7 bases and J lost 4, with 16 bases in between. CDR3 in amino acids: CSAKPDGRETQYF. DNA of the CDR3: TGCAGCGCTAAACCAGACGGGCGAGAGACCCAGTACTTC.

The CDR3 sequence: CSARDWPATNEKLFF. In DNA, the CDR3 is TGCAGTGCTAGAGATTGGCCAGCAACTAATGAAAAACTGTTTTTT. The chain recombines TRBV20-1 with TRBJ1-4; D remains ambiguous. Germline CDR1 and CDR2: DFQATT and SNEGSKA (reference sequence). The CDR3 sequence is 15 residues long. Trimming removed 0 bases from V and 0 bases from J, with 8 bases in between.

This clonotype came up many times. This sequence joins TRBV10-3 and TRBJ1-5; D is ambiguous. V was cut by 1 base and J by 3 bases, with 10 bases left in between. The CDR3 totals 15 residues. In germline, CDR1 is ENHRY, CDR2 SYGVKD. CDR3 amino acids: CAISEWAGLNQPQHF. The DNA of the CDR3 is TGTGCCATCAGTGAGTGGGCAGGCCTCAATCAGCCCCAGCATTTT.

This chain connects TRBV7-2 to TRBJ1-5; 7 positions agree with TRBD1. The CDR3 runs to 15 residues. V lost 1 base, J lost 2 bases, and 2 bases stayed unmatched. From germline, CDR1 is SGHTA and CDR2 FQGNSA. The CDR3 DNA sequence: TGTGCCAGCAGCTTAGACAGGGGAGGCAATCAGCCCCAGCATTTT. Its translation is CASSLDRGGNQPQHF.

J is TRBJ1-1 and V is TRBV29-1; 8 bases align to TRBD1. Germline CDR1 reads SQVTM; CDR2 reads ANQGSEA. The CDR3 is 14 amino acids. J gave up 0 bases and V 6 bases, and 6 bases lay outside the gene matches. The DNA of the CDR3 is TGCAGCGTAAGGACAGGGAATCTGAACACTGAAGCTTTCTTT. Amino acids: CSVRTGNLNTEAFF.

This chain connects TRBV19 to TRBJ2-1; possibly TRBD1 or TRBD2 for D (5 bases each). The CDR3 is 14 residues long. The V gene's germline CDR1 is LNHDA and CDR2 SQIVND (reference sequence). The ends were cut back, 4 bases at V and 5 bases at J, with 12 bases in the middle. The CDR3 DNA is TGTGCCAGTAGTACTTTCGGGGCGGACAATGAGCAGTTCTTC. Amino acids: CASSTFGADNEQFF. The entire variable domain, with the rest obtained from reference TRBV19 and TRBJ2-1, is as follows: DGGITQSPKYLFRKEGQNVTLSCEQNLNHDAMYWYRQDPGQGLRLIYYSQIVNDFQKGDIAEGYSVSREKKESFPLTVTSAQKNPTAFYLCASSTFGADNEQFFGPGTRLTVL.

CDR3 in DNA: TGTGCCAGCAGCTCCCGGACTAGGACTGGCAATGAGCAGTTCTTC. It encodes CASSSRTRTGNEQFF. The chain employs TRBV7-9 and TRBJ2-1, with 7 positions matching TRBD2. This CDR3 spans 15 amino acids. Germline V gene lookup returns CDR1 SEHNR and CDR2 FQNEAQ (reference sequence). V lost 4 bases and J lost 6; bases outside the gene matches: 9. Full variable domain (rest looked up from reference TRBV7-9 and TRBJ2-1): DTGVSQNPRHKITKRGQNVTFRCDPISEHNRLYWYRQTLGQGPEFLTYFQNEAQLEKSRLLSDRFSAERPKGSFSTLEIQRTEQGDSAMYLCASSSRTRTGNEQFFGPGTRLTVL.

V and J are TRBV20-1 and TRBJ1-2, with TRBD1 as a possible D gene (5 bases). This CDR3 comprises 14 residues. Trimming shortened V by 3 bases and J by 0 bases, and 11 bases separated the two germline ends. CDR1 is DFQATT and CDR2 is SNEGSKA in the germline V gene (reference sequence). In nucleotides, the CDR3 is TGCAGTGCTAGGGACGGGACGGCTAACTATGGCTACACCTTC. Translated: CSARDGTANYGYTF.

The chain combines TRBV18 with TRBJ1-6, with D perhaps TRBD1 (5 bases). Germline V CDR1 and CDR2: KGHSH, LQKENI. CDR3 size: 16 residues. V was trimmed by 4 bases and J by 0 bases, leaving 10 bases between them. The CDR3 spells CASSQPGSSYNSPLHF. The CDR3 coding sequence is TGTGCCAGCTCACAACCAGGGAGCTCCTATAATTCACCCCTCCACTTT.

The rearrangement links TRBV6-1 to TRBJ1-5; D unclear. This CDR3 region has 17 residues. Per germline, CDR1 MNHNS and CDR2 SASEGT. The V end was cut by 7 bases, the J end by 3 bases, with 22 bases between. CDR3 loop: CASNRNSQLYDNQPQHF. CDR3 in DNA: TGTGCCAGCAATAGGAACTCACAGCTATATGACAATCAGCCCCAGCATTTT.